Sequencing of this TCR beta chain was carried out in a study of long-term antiretroviral therapy in people with HIV. Overall study results and limits: Spans of CDR3 length were tighter for HIV repertoires than for controls. For ART adherence, viral resistance and therapy changes, no data were available. Clones that had undergone expansion before ART dominated the repertoire at all time points.

Researchers ran immunoSEQ v3.0 at survey level. The assay was immunoSEQ multiplex PCR, and TCRdb's table has in-frame clones only and misses some. There are about 26,000 clones in the sample; 80% to 85% occur only once, and 12% to 15% lies in the top ten. CDR3 length: 16 amino acids. The germline V gene encodes CDR1 MRHNA and CDR2 SNTAGT. Trimming at V came to 0 bases and at J to 6 bases, leaving 7 bases not matched to a gene. Points on this clone: No antigen is known for it.

Each sample contained about 0.85-11 million cryopreserved PBMC, thawed before DNA extraction. The chain employs TRBV6-4 and TRBJ2-3, with TRBD2 matching 9 bases. The sample here was unsorted PBMCs, taken 2.9 years after starting antiretroviral therapy. The receptor's source is a man in his fifties with HIV. The DNA of the CDR3 is TGTGCCAGCAGTGACTCGGGAGCGGGGGGCCTGGATACGCAGTATTTT. It codes for CASSDSGAGGLDTQYF.